This T cell receptor beta chain was sequenced for a study of T cells in localized non-small cell lung cancer. Whole-study findings and limits: Appearances in adjacent lung were noted for a median 57 of the top 100 tumor clones. Tumor samples were not multi-region, leaving intratumor heterogeneity unexcluded.

Germline V gene data show CDR1 as KGHSH and CDR2 as LQKENI. This CDR3 has 12 amino acids. The V end was cut by 3 bases, the J end by 2 bases, with 2 bases between. A remark on this clone: The antigen remains undetermined.

Clones were sequenced by immunoSEQ multiplex PCR, and TCRdb holds only the in-frame ones, with some missing. The repertoire holds more than 25,000 clones, with approximately 90% as singletons. This chain connects TRBV18 to TRBJ1-5; no firm D call. This clonotype was sampled from a female donor older than 55 with stage III squamous cell lung carcinoma. The sequences come from peripheral blood, collected before any cancer treatment. The CDR3 DNA follows: TGTGCCAGCTCACCCGGCAATCAGCCCCAGCATTTT. Translation: CASSPGNQPQHF. The complete variable domain, with remaining parts taken from reference TRBV18 and TRBJ1-5, reads NAGVMQNPRHLVRRRGQEARLRCSPMKGHSHVYWYRQLPEEGLKFMVYLQKENIIDESGMPKERFSAEFPKEGPSILRIQQVVRGDSAAYFCASSPGNQPQHFGDGTRLSIL.